Listed below are T cell receptor beta chains from one sample, sequenced in a study of lymphopenia after photon versus proton radiotherapy. This table comes from immunoSEQ multiplex PCR, and its TCRdb copy is limited to in-frame clones, with some not included. The sample includes several thousand clones, 88% seen only once; the top ten take 20% to 25%. The sequencing here drew on peripheral blood, taken from a patient treated with photon-based radiotherapy. These receptors originate from an elderly man with cholangiocarcinoma. CDR3s include the opening cysteine and the closing phenylalanine or tryptophan. The D gene is left open where the match is weak. Clone size is stated in some rows and not others, as once, few, many or a class when expanded.

>TRBJ2-5|TRBV29-1|TRBD2|NA
CSVEPLAGNRETQYF
TGCAGCGTTGAACCACTAGCGGGGAACCGAGAGACCCAGTACTTC
>TRBJ1-6|TRBV2|NA|NA
CASGLRNSPLHF
TGTGCCAGCGGTCTTCGGAATTCACCCCTCCACTTT
>TRBJ1-1|TRBV6-4|NA|NA
CASSVRMNTEAFF
TGTGCCAGCAGCGTCAGAATGAACACTGAAGCTTTCTTT
>TRBJ2-1|TRBV28|NA|NA
CASSPPGSGRNNEQFF
TGTGCCAGCAGTCCCCCGGGTAGCGGAAGAAACAATGAGCAGTTCTTC
>TRBJ1-1|TRBV5-1|NA|NA
CASTTVPGWGNTEAFF
TGCGCCAGCACTACGGTCCCAGGGTGGGGGAACACTGAAGCTTTCTTT
>TRBJ1-5|TRBV28|NA|NA
CASSLAGLADQPQHF
TGTGCCAGCAGTTTAGCAGGGTTGGCGGATCAGCCCCAGCATTTT
>TRBJ1-6|TRBV6-5|NA|NA
CASSYSPVNSPLHF
TGTGCCAGCAGTTACTCGCCGGTTAATTCACCCCTCCACTTT
>TRBJ2-5|TRBV6-6|NA|NA
CASLFGETQYF
TGTGCCAGTTTATTTGGCGAGACCCAGTACTTC
>TRBJ1-2|TRBV7-2|TRBD1|NA
CASSLGARQGGYTF
TGTGCCAGCAGCCTCGGTGCGAGACAGGGAGGCTACACCTTC
>TRBJ2-1|TRBV6-1|NA|NA
CASSEWALAGQSSYNEQFF
TGTGCCAGCAGTGAATGGGCGTTGGCGGGACAGAGCTCCTACAATGAGCAGTTCTTC
>TRBJ2-7|TRBV14|TRBD1|NA
CASSLRPGQGSHEQYF
TGTGCCAGCAGCCTCCGGCCGGGACAGGGCTCCCACGAGCAGTACTTC
>TRBJ2-1|TRBV7-8|NA|NA
CASSLDGAAYNEQFF
TGTGCCAGCAGCTTGGATGGGGCCGCCTACAATGAGCAGTTCTTC
>TRBJ2-5|TRBV5-6|NA|NA
CASSTLEGGKVETQYF
TGTGCCAGCAGCACTCTAGAGGGGGGGAAGGTAGAGACCCAGTACTTC
>TRBJ2-2|TRBV2|TRBD1|few
CASRGQGGRPGELFF
TGTGCCAGCAGGGGACAGGGGGGGAGGCCCGGGGAGCTGTTTTTT
>TRBJ1-1|TRBV5-6|NA|NA
CASRRGRTEAFF
TGTGCCAGCAGGAGGGGTAGGACTGAAGCTTTCTTT
>TRBJ1-2|TRBV29-1|NA|NA
CSVEKWQEYTF
TGCAGCGTTGAAAAATGGCAGGAGTACACCTTC
>TRBJ1-2|TRBV4-1|NA|NA
CASSRARANYGYTF
TGCGCCAGCAGCCGAGCACGAGCTAACTATGGCTACACCTTC
>TRBJ2-7|TRBV18|TRBD1|NA
CASSPASGTGLYEQYF
TGTGCCAGCTCACCTGCTTCCGGGACAGGGCTCTACGAGCAGTACTTC
>TRBJ2-3|TRBV5-1|NA|NA
CASSLDRGDTQYF
TGCGCCAGCAGCTTGGATAGGGGAGATACGCAGTATTTT
>TRBJ2-7|TRBV18|NA|NA
CASSPPTGPYEQYF
TGCGCCAGCTCACCACCGACAGGCCCCTACGAGCAGTACTTC
>TRBJ1-2|TRBV27|TRBD1|few
CASSRQGGTGGYTF
TGTGCCAGCAGTCGACAGGGGGGCACCGGTGGCTACACCTTC
>TRBJ2-7|TRBV6-1|TRBD2|NA
CASTGGGLYEQYF
TGTGCCAGCACGGGGGGGGGTCTCTACGAGCAGTACTTC
>TRBJ2-7|TRBV21-1|NA|NA
CASTSAGIIPLEQYF
TGTGCCAGCACCTCCGCAGGGATTATCCCTTTGGAGCAGTACTTC
>TRBJ1-2|TRBV30|NA|NA
CARTPTSRNYGYTF
TGTGCCCGAACGCCTACTAGCAGGAACTATGGCTACACCTTC
>TRBJ1-5|TRBV2|TRBD1|NA
CASSAKGASNQPQHF
TGTGCCAGCAGTGCTAAGGGGGCTAGCAATCAGCCCCAGCATTTT
>TRBJ1-5|TRBV5-4|NA|NA
CASSPISRKANQPQHF
TGTGCCAGCAGCCCGATCTCGCGGAAGGCCAATCAGCCCCAGCATTTT
>TRBJ1-1|TRBV7-3|NA|NA
CASRDATRSNTEAFF
TGTGCCAGCAGGGATGCGACAAGATCGAACACTGAAGCTTTCTTT
>TRBJ1-1|TRBV5-1|NA|NA
CASSLTGDTEAFF
TGCGCCAGCAGCTTAACGGGAGATACTGAAGCTTTCTTT
>TRBJ1-4|TRBV28|TRBD1|NA
CASRAGGGEKLFF
TGTGCCAGCCGGGCAGGGGGGGGTGAAAAACTGTTTTTT
>TRBJ2-1|TRBV6-6|TRBD2|NA
CASSWGLAYNEQFF
TGTGCCAGCTCCTGGGGACTAGCGTACAATGAGCAGTTCTTC
>TRBJ2-3|TRBV7-6|TRBD2|NA
CASSPLAGVATDTQYF
TGTGCCAGCAGCCCACTAGCGGGGGTCGCCACAGATACGCAGTATTTT
>TRBJ2-2|TRBV5-6|NA|NA
CASSLGRNTGELFF
TGTGCCAGCAGCTTGGGGCGGAACACCGGGGAGCTGTTTTTT
>TRBJ1-4|TRBV28|TRBD1|NA
CASSTLGTGNEKLFF
TGTGCCAGCAGTACTCTCGGGACAGGGAACGAAAAACTGTTTTTT
>TRBJ2-5|TRBV5-4|TRBD2|NA
CASSPGGSGGQETQYF
TGTGCCAGCAGCCCGGGGGGTAGCGGGGGACAAGAGACCCAGTACTTC
>TRBJ2-7|TRBV7-8|NA|NA
CASSLVSSGRSYEQYF
TGTGCCAGCAGCTTAGTTTCCAGCGGGCGATCCTACGAGCAGTACTTC
>TRBJ1-5|TRBV6-6|NA|NA
CASSDSSNQPQHF
TGTGCCAGCAGTGACAGTAGCAATCAGCCCCAGCATTTT
>TRBJ2-7|TRBV5-1|NA|NA
CASSLGFYEQYF
TGCGCCAGCAGCCTAGGGTTCTACGAGCAGTACTTC
>TRBJ1-2|TRBV11-2|NA|NA
CASSLRDGWNYGYTF
TGTGCCAGCAGCTTACGGGACGGCTGGAACTATGGCTACACCTTC
>TRBJ2-7|TRBV2|NA|NA
CASNTGTYEQYF
TGTGCCAGCAATACAGGGACCTACGAGCAGTACTTC
>TRBJ1-2|TRBV29-1|NA|few
CSVDLYRGARYGYTF
TGCAGCGTTGACCTGTATCGGGGGGCCCGCTATGGCTACACCTTC
>TRBJ1-2|TRBV7-9|TRBD1|few
CASSLSQGASYGYTF
TGTGCCAGCAGCTTATCCCAGGGGGCTAGCTATGGCTACACCTTC
>TRBJ2-7|TRBV18|NA|NA
CASSSVTGYEQYF
TGTGCCAGCTCTTCTGTAACTGGCTACGAGCAGTACTTC
>TRBJ2-1|TRBV10-3|TRBD2|NA
CAIGGGGGYNEQFF
TGTGCCATTGGAGGCGGGGGGGGTTACAATGAGCAGTTCTTC
>TRBJ1-6|TRBV10-3|NA|NA
CASRGSYNSPLHF
TGTGCCAGTAGGGGCAGTTACAATTCACCCCTCCACTTT
>TRBJ1-2|TRBV28|TRBD1|NA
CASSRRQGSVYGYTF
TGTGCCAGCAGCCGACGACAGGGGTCGGTCTATGGCTACACCTTC
>TRBJ1-1|TRBV7-3|NA|NA
CASSNSFSEAFF
TGTGCCAGCAGCAACAGTTTCTCTGAAGCTTTCTTT
>TRBJ2-5|TRBV5-5|TRBD1|few
CASSRATGGVVGETQYF
TGTGCCAGCAGCCGCGCTACAGGGGGCGTTGTTGGTGAGACCCAGTACTTC
>TRBJ2-3|TRBV7-3|NA|NA
CASSLRASRTDTQYF
TGTGCCAGCAGCTTAAGGGCAAGTAGGACAGATACGCAGTATTTT
>TRBJ2-3|TRBV5-1|NA|NA
CASSLAETTDTQYF
TGCGCCAGCAGCTTAGCGGAAACCACAGATACGCAGTATTTT
>TRBJ1-1|TRBV10-3|NA|NA
CAISEGGNTEAFF
TGTGCCATCAGTGAGGGAGGTAACACTGAAGCTTTCTTT